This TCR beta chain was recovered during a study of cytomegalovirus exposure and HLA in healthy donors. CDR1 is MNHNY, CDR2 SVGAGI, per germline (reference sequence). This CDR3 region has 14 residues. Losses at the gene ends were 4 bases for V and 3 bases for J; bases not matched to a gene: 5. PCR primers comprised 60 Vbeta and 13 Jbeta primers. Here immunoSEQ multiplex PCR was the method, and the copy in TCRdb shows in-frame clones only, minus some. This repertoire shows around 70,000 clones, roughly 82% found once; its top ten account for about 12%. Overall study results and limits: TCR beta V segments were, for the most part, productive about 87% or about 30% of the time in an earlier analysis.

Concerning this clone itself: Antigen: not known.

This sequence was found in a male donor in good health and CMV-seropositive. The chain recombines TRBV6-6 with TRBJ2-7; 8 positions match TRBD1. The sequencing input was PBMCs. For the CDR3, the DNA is TGTGCCAGCAGTTCGGGGACAGGCCTCTACGAGCAGTACTTC. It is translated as CASSSGTGLYEQYF.